This T cell receptor beta chain was retrieved from a study of blood T cell repertoires in COVID-19. Generated by immunoSEQ multiplex PCR, the TCRdb table keeps only in-frame clones and is missing some. The sample gives about 200,000 clones, 82% of which show up once; roughly 10% is in the top ten. The germline V and J ends were trimmed by 5 bases and 7 bases, with 12 bases remaining between them. Germline V gives CDR1 SGHNT, CDR2 YENEEA. The CDR3 loop spans 14 amino acids. Participants, about 18 to 100 years old, spanned about 26 US areas. The study counted Cohort 3 donors as recovered given two negative PCRs, clearance, or symptom resolution.

Sequencing input: PBMCs or T cells enriched from blood (not recorded which). The sequence derives from a man between 35 and 55 years old who had recovered from COVID-19. This rearrangement joins TRBV11-3 to TRBJ1-6; D possibly corresponds to TRBD1 (6 bases). CDR3 bases: TGTGCCAGCAGCCGAGGACAGCAGAATTCACCCCTCCACTTT. It is translated as CASSRGQQNSPLHF.